This T cell receptor (beta chain) was retrieved from a study of OX40 agonist ivuxolimab in advanced cancers. Whole-study context: An agonistic human IgG2 monoclonal antibody against OX40 (CD134) was given. Patients were treated with intravenous ivuxolimab, dosed at 0.01 to 10 mg/kg and infused every 2 weeks. Dose-escalation patients suffered from hepatocellular carcinoma, melanoma, renal cell or head and neck cancer. Allowance was made for prior anti-PD-1, anti-PD-L1 or anti-CTLA-4 therapy, and approximately 41% had some.

The CDR3 loop spans 13 amino acids. V was clipped by 4 bases and J by 5 bases, with 11 bases between them. Germline CDR1 is MNHNS and CDR2 is SASEGT. Only in-frame clones appear in the TCRdb table, and some are missing; sequencing was by immunoSEQ multiplex PCR. Among about 54,000 clones, approximately 84% were seen once, and the ten largest hold approximately 1.3%. The sequence was collected from an adult with an advanced solid tumor such as melanoma, head and neck, liver or kidney cancer. The sample was CD4+ or CD8+ T cells sorted from blood, taken in a trial of the OX40 agonist ivuxolimab. The chain links TRBV6-1 to TRBJ2-5; D is possibly TRBD2 (6 bases). CDR3 sequence reads: CASSGLAWETQYF. DNA for the CDR3: TGTGCCAGCAGTGGGCTAGCGTGGGAGACCCAGTACTTC.